This T cell receptor beta chain was recovered during a study of patients and donors after allogeneic stem cell transplantation. MiXCR was run by TCRdb on the RT-PCR reads, yielding one entry per CDR3 protein. The sample contains roughly 200,000 distinct CDR3 sequences, roughly two fifths of which appear only once. In its sample, this clonotype was seen a few times. The germline CDR1 and CDR2 sequences are SQVTM and ANQGSEA. V was shortened by 2 bases and J by 2 bases, with 6 bases between the two germline ends. The CDR3 extends over 12 amino acids. The gene calls are TRBV29-1 and TRBJ1-2; no clear D gene. Sample: blood, either unsorted or a sorted T cell fraction (not recorded which). This receptor was taken from a human donor who was either an allogeneic HSCT recipient or a stem cell or donor lymphocyte infusion donor (not recorded which). It is not recorded whose cells these are; they may come from a transplant donor. CDR3 sequence reads: CSVERANYGYTF. As DNA, the CDR3 is TGCAGCGTTGAAAGGGCGAACTATGGCTACACCTTC.